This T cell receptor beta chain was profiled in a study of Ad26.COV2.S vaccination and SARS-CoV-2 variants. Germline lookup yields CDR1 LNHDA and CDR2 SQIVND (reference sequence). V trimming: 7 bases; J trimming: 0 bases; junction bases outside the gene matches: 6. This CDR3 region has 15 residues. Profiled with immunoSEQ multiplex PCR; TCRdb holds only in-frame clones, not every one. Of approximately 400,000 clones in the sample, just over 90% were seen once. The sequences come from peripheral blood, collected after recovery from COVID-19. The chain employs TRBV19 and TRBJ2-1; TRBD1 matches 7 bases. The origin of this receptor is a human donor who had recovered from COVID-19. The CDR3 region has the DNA TGTGCCAGTACTGTGACAGGGAGCTCCTACAATGAGCAGTTCTTC. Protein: CASTVTGSSYNEQFF.